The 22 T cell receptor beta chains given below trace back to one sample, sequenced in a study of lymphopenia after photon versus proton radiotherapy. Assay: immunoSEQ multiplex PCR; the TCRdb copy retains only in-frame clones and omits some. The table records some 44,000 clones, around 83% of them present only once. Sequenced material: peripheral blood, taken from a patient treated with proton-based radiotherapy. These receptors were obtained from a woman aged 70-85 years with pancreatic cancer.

The CDR3 region is CASSHYRGARSFTDTQYF. The DNA of the CDR3 is TGTGCCAGCAGCCATTACAGAGGGGCGCGATCGTTCACAGATACGCAGTATTTT. The chain uses TRBV11-2 and TRBJ2-3; TRBD1 or TRBD2 may be the D gene (5 bases each). Germline V gene sequence: CDR1 SGHAT, CDR2 FQNNGV. V lost 5 bases and J 2 bases, leaving 23 bases between the germline ends. The CDR3 runs to 18 residues.

The DNA for the CDR3 is TGCAGCGCCAAGGGACTAGCGGGGCGAGGCTACGAGCAGTACTTC. This encodes CSAKGLAGRGYEQYF. The chain recombines TRBV29-1 with TRBJ2-7, with TRBD2 matching 13 bases. Germline V CDR1 and CDR2: SQVTM, ANQGSEA. CDR3 length: 15 amino acids. J gave up 3 bases and V 7 bases, and 9 bases lay outside the gene matches.

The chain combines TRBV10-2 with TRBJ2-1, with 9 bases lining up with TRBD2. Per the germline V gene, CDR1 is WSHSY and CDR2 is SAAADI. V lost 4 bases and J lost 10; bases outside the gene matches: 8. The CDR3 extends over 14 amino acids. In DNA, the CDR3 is TGCGCCAGCAGTGCGGCGGGAGGGTGGGGCGAGCAGTTCTTC. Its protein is CASSAAGGWGEQFF.

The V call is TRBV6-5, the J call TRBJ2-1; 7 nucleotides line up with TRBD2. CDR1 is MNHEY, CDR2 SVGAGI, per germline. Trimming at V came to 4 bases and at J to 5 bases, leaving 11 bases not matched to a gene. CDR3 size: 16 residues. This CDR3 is CASSSPGTTRDNEQFF. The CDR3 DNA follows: TGTGCCAGCAGTTCACCCGGGACTACCAGGGACAATGAGCAGTTCTTC.

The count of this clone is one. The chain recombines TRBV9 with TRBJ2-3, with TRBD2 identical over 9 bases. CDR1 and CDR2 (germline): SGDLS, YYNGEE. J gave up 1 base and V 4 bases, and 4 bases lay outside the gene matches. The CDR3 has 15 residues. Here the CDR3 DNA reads TGTGCCAGCAGCTCCAGGACTAGCGGCACAGATACGCAGTATTTT. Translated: CASSSRTSGTDTQYF.

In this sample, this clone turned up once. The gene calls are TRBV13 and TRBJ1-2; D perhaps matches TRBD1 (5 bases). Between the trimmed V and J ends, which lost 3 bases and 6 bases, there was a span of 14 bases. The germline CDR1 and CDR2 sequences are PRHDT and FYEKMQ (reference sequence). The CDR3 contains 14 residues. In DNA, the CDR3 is TGTGCCAGCAGCTTTAAATCCGGGACGGATGGCTACACCTTC. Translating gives CASSFKSGTDGYTF. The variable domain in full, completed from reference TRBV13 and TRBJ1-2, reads AAGVIQSPRHLIKEKRETATLKCYPIPRHDTVYWYQQGPGQDPQFLISFYEKMQSDKGSIPDRFSAQQFSDYHSELNMSSLELGDSALYFCASSFKSGTDGYTFGSGTRLTVV.

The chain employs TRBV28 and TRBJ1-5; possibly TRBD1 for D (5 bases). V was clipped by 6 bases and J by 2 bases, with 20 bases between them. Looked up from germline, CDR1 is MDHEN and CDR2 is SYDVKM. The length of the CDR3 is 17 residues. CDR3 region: CASSYPRGPRGNQPQHF. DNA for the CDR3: TGTGCCAGCAGCTACCCTCGGGGCCCAAGAGGCAATCAGCCCCAGCATTTT.

This chain's CDR3 is CASSQDGTGGNYNEQFF. Written as DNA, the CDR3 is TGTGCCAGCAGCCAAGACGGGACAGGGGGTAACTACAATGAGCAGTTCTTC. The chain employs TRBV4-2 and TRBJ2-1, with 11 bases matching TRBD1. Trimming cost V 0 bases and J 3 bases; bases outside gene matches: 4. The CDR3 sequence is 17 residues long. CDR1 LGHNA and CDR2 YNFKEQ come from the germline V gene.

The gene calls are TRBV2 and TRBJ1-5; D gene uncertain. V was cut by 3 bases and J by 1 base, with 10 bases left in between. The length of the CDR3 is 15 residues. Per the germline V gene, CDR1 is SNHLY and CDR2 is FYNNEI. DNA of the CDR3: TGTGCCAGCAGTGAGGGTTACCCAAGCAATCAGCCCCAGCATTTT. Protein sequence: CASSEGYPSNQPQHF.

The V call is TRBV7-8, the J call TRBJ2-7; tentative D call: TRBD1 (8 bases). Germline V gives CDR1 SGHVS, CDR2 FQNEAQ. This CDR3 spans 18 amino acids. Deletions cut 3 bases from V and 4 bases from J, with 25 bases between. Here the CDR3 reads CASSFETGAIRGGYEQYF. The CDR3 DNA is TGTGCCAGCAGCTTTGAGACAGGGGCGATTCGGGGAGGGTACGAGCAGTACTTC.

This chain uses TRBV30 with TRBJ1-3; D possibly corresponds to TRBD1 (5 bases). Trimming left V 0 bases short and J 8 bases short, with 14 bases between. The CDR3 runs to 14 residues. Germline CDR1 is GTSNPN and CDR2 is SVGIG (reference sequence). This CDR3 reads CAWSVAQKGDTIYF. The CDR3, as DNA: TGTGCCTGGAGTGTTGCACAGAAAGGGGACACCATATATTTT.

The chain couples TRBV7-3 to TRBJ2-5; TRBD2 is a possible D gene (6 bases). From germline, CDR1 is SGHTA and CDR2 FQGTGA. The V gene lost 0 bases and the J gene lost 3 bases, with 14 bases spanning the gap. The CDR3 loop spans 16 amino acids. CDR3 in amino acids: CASSLTGSGSKETQYF. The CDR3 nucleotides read TGTGCCAGCAGCTTAACGGGCAGCGGGTCTAAAGAGACCCAGTACTTC.

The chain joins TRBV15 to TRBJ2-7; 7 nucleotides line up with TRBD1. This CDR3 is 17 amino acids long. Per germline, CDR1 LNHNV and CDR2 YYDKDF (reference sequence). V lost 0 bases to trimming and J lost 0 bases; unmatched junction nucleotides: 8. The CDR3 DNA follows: TGTGCCACCAGCAGAGATTTTGGGACAGCCAACTCCTACGAGCAGTACTTC. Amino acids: CATSRDFGTANSYEQYF.

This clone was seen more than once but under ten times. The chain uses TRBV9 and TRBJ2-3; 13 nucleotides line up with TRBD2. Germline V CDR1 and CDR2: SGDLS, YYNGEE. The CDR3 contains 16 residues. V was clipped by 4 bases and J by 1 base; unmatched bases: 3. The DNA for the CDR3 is TGTGCCAGCAGCCGGACTAGCGGGAGCCGCACAGATACGCAGTATTTT. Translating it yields CASSRTSGSRTDTQYF.

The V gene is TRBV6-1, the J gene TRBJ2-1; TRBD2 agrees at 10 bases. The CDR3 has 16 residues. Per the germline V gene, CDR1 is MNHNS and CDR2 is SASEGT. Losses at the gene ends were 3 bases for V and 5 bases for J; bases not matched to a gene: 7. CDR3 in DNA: TGTGCCAGCAGTGACCCAGCGGGAGGGCCAGACAATGAGCAGTTCTTC. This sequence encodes CASSDPAGGPDNEQFF.

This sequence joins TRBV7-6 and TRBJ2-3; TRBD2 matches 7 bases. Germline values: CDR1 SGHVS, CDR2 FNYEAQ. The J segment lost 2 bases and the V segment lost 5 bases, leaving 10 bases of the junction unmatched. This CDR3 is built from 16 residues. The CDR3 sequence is CASSGRASGPTDTQYF. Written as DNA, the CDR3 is TGTGCCAGCAGCGGAAGGGCTAGCGGTCCCACAGATACGCAGTATTTT.

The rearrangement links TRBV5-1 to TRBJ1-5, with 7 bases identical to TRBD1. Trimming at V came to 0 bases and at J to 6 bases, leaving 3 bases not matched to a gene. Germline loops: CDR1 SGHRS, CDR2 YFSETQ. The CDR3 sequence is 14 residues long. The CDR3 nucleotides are TGCGCCAGCAGCTTGGCAGGGGGAATTCAGCCCCAGCATTTT. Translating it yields CASSLAGGIQPQHF.

CDR3 region: CASSSTGGNTEAFF. CDR3 DNA sequence: TGCGCCAGCAGCTCCACCGGGGGCAACACTGAAGCTTTCTTT. J is TRBJ1-1 and V is TRBV4-3; perhaps TRBD1 as D (6 bases). This CDR3 region has 14 residues. The V gene's germline CDR1 is LGHNA and CDR2 YSLEER. Trimming stripped 5 bases from V and 2 bases from J, with 12 bases between.

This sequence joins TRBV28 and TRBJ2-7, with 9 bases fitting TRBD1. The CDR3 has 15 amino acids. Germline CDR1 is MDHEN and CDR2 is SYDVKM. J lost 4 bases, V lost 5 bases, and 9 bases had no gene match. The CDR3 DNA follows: TGTGCCAGCAGTATCCCCGGGACAGGGATATACGAGCAGTACTTC. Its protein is CASSIPGTGIYEQYF.

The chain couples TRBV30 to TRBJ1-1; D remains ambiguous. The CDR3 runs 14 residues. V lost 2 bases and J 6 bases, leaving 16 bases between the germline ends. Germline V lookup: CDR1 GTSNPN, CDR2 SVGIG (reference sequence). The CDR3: CAWSIPEGNPEAFF. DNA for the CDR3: TGTGCCTGGAGTATCCCGGAGGGTAACCCTGAAGCTTTCTTT.

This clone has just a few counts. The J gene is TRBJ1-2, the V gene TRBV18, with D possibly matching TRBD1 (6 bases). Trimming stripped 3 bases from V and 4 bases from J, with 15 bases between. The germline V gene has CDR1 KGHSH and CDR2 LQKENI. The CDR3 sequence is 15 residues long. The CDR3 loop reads CASSPIRTATYGYTF. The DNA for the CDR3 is TGTGCCAGCTCACCGATTCGGACAGCTACCTATGGCTACACCTTC.

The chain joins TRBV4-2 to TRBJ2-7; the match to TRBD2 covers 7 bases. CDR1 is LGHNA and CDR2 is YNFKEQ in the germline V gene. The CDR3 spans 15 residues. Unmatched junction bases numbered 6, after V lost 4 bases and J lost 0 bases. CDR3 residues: CASSLKRGSSYEQYF. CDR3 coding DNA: TGTGCCAGCAGCCTTAAGCGGGGATCCTCCTACGAGCAGTACTTC.